A selection of T cell receptor beta chains follows, all from one sample in a study of STAT5B mutations in CD4+ large granular lymphocyte leukemia. The repertoire was sequenced with immunoSEQ multiplex PCR; TCRdb's copy has only in-frame clones and lacks some. Of about 48,000 clones in the sample, less than 85% were seen once. Sample: CD4+ T cells from blood buffy coats. These TCRs come from a human donor in good health. Each CDR3 is given with its conserved first and last residue. D genes are given only for firm matches. Only some rows state a clone size, as once, few, many or a class for expanded clones.

d_gene	v_gene	abundance	j_gene	CDR3nt	CDR3aa
-	TRBV6-6	-	TRBJ2-3	TGTGCCAGCAATGAGGGGGTAACAGATACGCAGTATTTT	CASNEGVTDTQYF
TRBD1	TRBV5-1	few	TRBJ1-2	TGCGCCAGCAGCGAAGGACAGGCCGCCTATGGCTACACCTTC	CASSEGQAAYGYTF
-	TRBV15	-	TRBJ2-6	TGTGCCACCAGCAGAGAGATTAGCTCTGGGGCCAACGTCCTGACTTTC	CATSREISSGANVLTF
-	TRBV19	-	TRBJ2-1	TGTGCCAGTAGCACGGGGTTGGAGCAGTTCTTC	CASSTGLEQFF
-	TRBV7-2	-	TRBJ2-6	TGTGCCAGCAGCCAGACTCGGCTCTCTGGGGCCAACGTCCTGACTTTC	CASSQTRLSGANVLTF
-	TRBV10-3	-	TRBJ2-5	TGTGCCATCAGTGGGGGGATCCAAGAGACCCAGTACTTC	CAISGGIQETQYF
TRBD1	TRBV9	few	TRBJ1-5	TGTGCCAGCAGCCATGGGGACAGCGCTAATCAGCCCCAGCATTTT	CASSHGDSANQPQHF
-	TRBV19	-	TRBJ2-5	TGTGCCAGTAGTATCGTCCTCCAAGAGACCCAGTACTTC	CASSIVLQETQYF
TRBD2	TRBV5-4	-	TRBJ2-3	TGTGCCAGCAGCTTGGGGCGGGGGACCACAGATACGCAGTATTTT	CASSLGRGTTDTQYF
-	TRBV6-5	-	TRBJ2-3	TGTGCCAGCAGTTACGATTGGGGCACAGATACGCAGTATTTT	CASSYDWGTDTQYF
-	TRBV18	-	TRBJ2-2	TGTGCCAGCTCACCGGGGGCGCAGGGATCCGGGGAGCTGTTTTTT	CASSPGAQGSGELFF
TRBD1	TRBV7-9	-	TRBJ1-5	TGTGCCAGCAGCGCACAGGGGGCCAATCAGCCCCAGCATTTT	CASSAQGANQPQHF
-	TRBV27	few	TRBJ1-6	TGTGCCAGCAGTTTGAGCTATAATTCACCCCTCCACTTT	CASSLSYNSPLHF
-	TRBV10-3	few	TRBJ1-4	TGTGCCATCAGGGCAGGGGTTAATGAAAAACTGTTTTTT	CAIRAGVNEKLFF
-	TRBV7-9	-	TRBJ2-1	TGTGCCAGCAGCTTACCTGCGTCAAGGGGGGTGTGGGAGCAGTTCTTC	CASSLPASRGVWEQFF
-	TRBV7-2	-	TRBJ2-5	TGTGCCAGCAGCCGGGGCGTACTTGGGGAGACCCAGTACTTC	CASSRGVLGETQYF
-	TRBV18	-	TRBJ2-3	TGTGCCAGCTCACCAAGTCGCCAGAACACAGATACGCAGTATTTT	CASSPSRQNTDTQYF
TRBD1	TRBV2	-	TRBJ2-3	TGTGCCAGCAGTGATGGCCAGGGGGCAGATACGCAGTATTTT	CASSDGQGADTQYF
-	TRBV28	-	TRBJ2-4	TGTGCCAGCAGCCTACTAGCCAAAAACATTCAGTACTTC	CASSLLAKNIQYF
-	TRBV29-1	-	TRBJ2-3	TGCAGCGTGTTTATAGATTTGTGGCAGTATTTT	CSVFIDLWQYF
TRBD1	TRBV28	-	TRBJ1-4	TGTGCCAGCGGACCGGGACAGGGGGAAAAACTGTTTTTT	CASGPGQGEKLFF
-	TRBV4-1	-	TRBJ1-6	TGCGCCAGCAGCCACGGGAGTAGGTATAATTCACCCCTCCACTTT	CASSHGSRYNSPLHF
-	TRBV21-1	-	TRBJ2-5	TGTGCCAGCAGCAAGGAGGGTCGGCAGGGGGCGGGGGAGACCCAGTACTTC	CASSKEGRQGAGETQYF
TRBD1	TRBV28	few	TRBJ1-1	TGTGCCAGCAGCGGACAGGGGAACCTGGGCACTGAAGCTTTCTTT	CASSGQGNLGTEAFF
TRBD1	TRBV5-6	few	TRBJ1-5	TGTGCCAGCAGCAGGGGACAGGGACGTAGCAATCAGCCCCAGCATTTT	CASSRGQGRSNQPQHF
TRBD1	TRBV28	-	TRBJ1-5	TGTGCCAGCAAAACTACAGGGGGCATTCAGCCCCAGCATTTT	CASKTTGGIQPQHF
-	TRBV7-2	-	TRBJ2-3	TGTGCCAGCAGCTTAGGGCTAGCCCCAGATACGCAGTATTTT	CASSLGLAPDTQYF
TRBD1	TRBV5-1	-	TRBJ1-2	TGCGCCAGCAGCTCGACAGGGGTGAACTATGGCTACACCTTC	CASSSTGVNYGYTF
-	TRBV7-2	-	TRBJ2-2	TGTGCCAGCAGCTTCGGGGGTTCGAACACCGGGGAGCTGTTTTTT	CASSFGGSNTGELFF
TRBD2	TRBV12-5	few	TRBJ2-2	TGTGCTAGTGCGCTAGCGGGGTCCGGGGAGCTGTTTTTT	CASALAGSGELFF
-	TRBV10-3	once	TRBJ2-1	TGTGCCATCAGTGGGGGGGGGCAATTCGGTGAGCAGTTCTTC	CAISGGGQFGEQFF
TRBD1	TRBV7-3	-	TRBJ2-3	TGTGCCAGCAGCCTAGGGACAGGGCGCACAGATACGCAGTATTTT	CASSLGTGRTDTQYF
TRBD1	TRBV6-1	few	TRBJ1-2	TGTGCCAGCAGTGGGGACAGTCGCAGACTTAGCTATGGCTACACCTTC	CASSGDSRRLSYGYTF
TRBD1	TRBV27	few	TRBJ1-6	TGTGCCAGCAGGACAGGGTCCTATAATTCACCCCTCCACTTT	CASRTGSYNSPLHF
TRBD2	TRBV19	once	TRBJ2-1	TGTGCCAGTAGTATAGGTCCCGAGCGGGGGGGACAAAAGTGGCAGTTCTTC	CASSIGPERGGQKWQFF
TRBD1	TRBV7-9	once	TRBJ2-7	TGTGCCAGCAGCTTAAGTGACAGGGACTACGAGCAGTACTTC	CASSLSDRDYEQYF
-	TRBV11-3	-	TRBJ2-1	TGTGCCAGCAGTCGGACGGGGGACGGTGAGCAGTTCTTC	CASSRTGDGEQFF
TRBD1	TRBV9	-	TRBJ1-6	TGTGCCAGCAGCGTGGGACAGGGGAATTCACCCCTCCACTTT	CASSVGQGNSPLHF
-	TRBV19	-	TRBJ1-2	TGTGCCAGTACCCGATCTGGGCCTAACAAAGGGGGCTACACCTTC	CASTRSGPNKGGYTF